This T cell receptor (beta chain) was identified in a study of blood T cell repertoires in COVID-19. Study details: The samples span acute and convalescent COVID-19 from the United States, Italy and Spain.

Germline assignment: CDR1 ENHRY and CDR2 SYGVKD. The CDR3 extends over 16 amino acids. Trimming took off 0 bases at V and 2 bases at J, with 11 bases between the two ends. TCRdb's table, derived via immunoSEQ multiplex PCR, lists solely in-frame clones and lacks some. Among some 240,000 clones listed, around 90% were seen once. The sequence came from a man aged 60 to 75 with COVID-19, enrolled during active disease. The chain uses TRBV10-3 and TRBJ1-5; a weak D match, TRBD1 (6 bases). The sample was peripheral blood. The CDR3 sequence: CAISESLGAGNQPQHF. In DNA form, the CDR3 reads TGTGCCATCAGTGAGTCGCTGGGGGCAGGCAATCAGCCCCAGCATTTT.